This passage covers 24 T cell receptor beta chains from one sample sequenced in a study of T cell responses to AZD1222 COVID-19 vaccine. Clones were sequenced by immunoSEQ multiplex PCR, and TCRdb holds only the in-frame ones, with some missing. The sample yields just under 150,000 clones, 86% seen once. The source material was peripheral blood, sampled 28 days after the second AZD1222 dose. The receptors shown here come from an adult who received the AZD1222 COVID-19 vaccine.

Only one count was recorded for this clone. This chain connects TRBV6-5 to TRBJ2-1; 7 nucleotides align to TRBD2. Trimming removed 10 bases from V and 6 bases from J; junction bases left unmatched: 12. The CDR3 runs to 14 residues. Germline values: CDR1 MNHEY, CDR2 SVGAGI. In DNA form, the CDR3 reads TGTGCCACCTCCAGGACTAGAGGTTTCAATGAGCAGTTCTTC. The encoded protein is CATSRTRGFNEQFF.

The rearrangement joins TRBV15 to TRBJ1-1, with 11 bases identical to TRBD1. Trimming removed 7 bases from V and 3 bases from J; junction bases left unmatched: 4. Germline values: CDR1 LNHNV, CDR2 YYDKDF (reference sequence). The CDR3 loop spans 14 amino acids. The CDR3 sequence: CATTRDRGDTEAFF. The CDR3 DNA follows: TGTGCCACCACCAGGGACAGGGGGGACACTGAAGCTTTCTTT.

The chain recombines TRBV9 with TRBJ2-3; TRBD2 matches 7 bases. The germline gives CDR1 SGDLS, CDR2 YYNGEE. This CDR3 comprises 16 residues. The V and J ends lost 1 base and 0 bases, in that order; junction bases with no gene match: 5. CDR3: CASSVRKAGSTDTQYF. As DNA, the CDR3 is TGTGCCAGCAGCGTAAGGAAAGCGGGGAGCACAGATACGCAGTATTTT.

This sequence joins TRBV6-5 and TRBJ2-5; 8 nucleotides align to TRBD2. Germline values: CDR1 MNHEY, CDR2 SVGAGI. Germline trimming cut 8 bases from V and 7 bases from J; bases unmatched to any gene: 9. This CDR3 is built from 13 residues. The CDR3 nucleotides are TGTGCCAGCGAAAGCGGGGGCTACGGGACCCAGTACTTC. It encodes CASESGGYGTQYF.

The genes are TRBV3-1 (or the pseudogene TRBV3-2) and TRBJ1-1, with no clear D. V dropped 1 base and J dropped 1 base, with 4 bases sitting between them. The germline gives CDR1 LGHDT, CDR2 YNNKEL (reference sequence). The CDR3 is 13 amino acids. CDR3 nucleotides: TGTGCCAGCAGCCAAGTACGGAACACTGAAGCTTTCTTT. Protein product: CASSQVRNTEAFF.

This clone appeared once. V and J are TRBV30 and TRBJ1-6; tentative D call: TRBD1 (6 bases). Germline CDR1 is GTSNPN and CDR2 is SVGIG (reference sequence). The CDR3 is made up of 15 amino acids. Trimming shortened V by 3 bases and J by 6 bases, and 15 bases separated the two germline ends. The CDR3 sequence: CAWSPTGQSNSPLHF. For the CDR3, the DNA is TGTGCCTGGAGCCCAACTGGACAGTCTAATTCACCCCTCCACTTT.

V is TRBV6-5 and J is TRBJ1-1; D is perhaps TRBD1 (6 bases). Germline V gene data show CDR1 as MNHEY and CDR2 as SVGAGI. This CDR3 spans 12 amino acids. Deletions cut 6 bases from V and 4 bases from J, with 9 bases between. The CDR3 spells CASSHRATEAFF. CDR3 nucleotide sequence: TGTGCCAGCAGCCACAGGGCCACTGAAGCTTTCTTT.

The chain joins TRBV6-2 or TRBV6-3 to TRBJ2-2; a weak D match, TRBD2 (5 bases). Trimming pared 2 bases from V and 5 bases from J, leaving 12 bases between. This CDR3 has 15 amino acids. Germline CDR1 reads MNHEY; CDR2 reads SVGEGT. For the CDR3, the DNA is TGTGCCAGCAGTTACGTAGTGAGAGGGACCGGGGAGCTGTTTTTT. Translation gives CASSYVVRGTGELFF.

The chain couples TRBV30 to TRBJ2-1, with a tentative D call TRBD2 (6 bases). The CDR3 totals 12 residues. V lost 5 bases and J lost 7, with 12 bases in between. Germline loops: CDR1 GTSNPN, CDR2 SVGIG (reference sequence). The CDR3 protein is CAWYGGWNEQFF. In DNA form, the CDR3 reads TGTGCCTGGTATGGGGGGTGGAATGAGCAGTTCTTC.

The chain employs TRBV11-2 and TRBJ1-1, with a tentative D call TRBD1 (5 bases). The CDR3 contains 14 residues. In germline, CDR1 is SGHAT, CDR2 FQNNGV. V was pared by 3 bases and J by 4 bases, with 12 bases between. CDR3 amino acids: CASSFPGLSTEAFF. The DNA for the CDR3 is TGTGCCAGCAGCTTCCCGGGACTATCCACTGAAGCTTTCTTT.

The genes are TRBV5-5 and TRBJ1-5; no reliable D call. V lost 4 bases, J lost 9 bases, and 14 bases lay in between. Germline V gene data show CDR1 as SGHKS and CDR2 as YYEKEE (reference sequence). The CDR3 runs to 13 residues. The CDR3 sequence is CASSEMWALPQHF. The CDR3 DNA follows: TGTGCCAGCAGCGAGATGTGGGCCTTGCCCCAGCATTTT. The full variable domain, rest sourced from reference TRBV5-5 and TRBJ1-5, is DAGVTQSPTHLIKTRGQQVTLRCSPISGHKSVSWYQQVLGQGPQFIFQYYEKEERGRGNFPDRFSARQFPNYSSELNVNALLLGDSALYLCASSEMWALPQHFGDGTRLSIL.

The rearrangement links TRBV6-1 to TRBJ1-5; 9 bases are shared with TRBD1. The junction had 11 bases not matched to a gene; V was cut back by 4 bases and J by 4 bases. This CDR3 contains 17 residues. Germline CDR1 and CDR2: MNHNS and SASEGT. The CDR3 region has the DNA TGTGCCAGCAGTGGGATCCGGGACAGGGTTTCGAATCAGCCCCAGCATTTT. Its protein product is CASSGIRDRVSNQPQHF.

CDR3 amino acids: CASRTGAEAFF. CDR3 coding DNA: TGTGCCAGCAGGACAGGGGCTGAAGCTTTCTTT. The rearrangement links TRBV6-5 to TRBJ1-1; 8 bases line up with TRBD1. The CDR3 contains 11 residues. Per germline, CDR1 MNHEY and CDR2 SVGAGI. Germline trimming cut 6 bases from V and 6 bases from J; bases unmatched to any gene: 0.

This clone has only one observation. The genes are TRBV2 and TRBJ2-7; D remains ambiguous. In germline, CDR1 is SNHLY, CDR2 FYNNEI. CDR3 size: 11 residues. V lost 8 bases, J lost 4 bases, and 9 bases lay in between. The CDR3 DNA sequence: TGTGCCAGCCGGCTTCGGTACGAGCAGTACTTC. It yields the protein CASRLRYEQYF.

In this sample, this clone turned up once. The chain couples TRBV9 to TRBJ2-1; D not resolved. Trimming left V 4 bases short and J 2 bases short, with 7 bases between. This CDR3 comprises 13 residues. Per germline, CDR1 SGDLS and CDR2 YYNGEE. As DNA, the CDR3 is TGTGCCAGCAGCCCTCAAGCCTACAATGAGCAGTTCTTC. This codes for CASSPQAYNEQFF.

This clone was observed a handful of times. The V call is TRBV15, the J call TRBJ2-7; a possible D gene is TRBD1 (6 bases). The CDR3 length is 15 residues. Looked up from germline, CDR1 is LNHNV and CDR2 is YYDKDF (reference sequence). V lost 0 bases and J lost 6, with 15 bases in between. The CDR3 DNA sequence: TGTGCCACCAGCAGAGATCGGGACACGGGTCGCGAGCAGTACTTC. Translated: CATSRDRDTGREQYF.

The chain has TRBV5-1 and TRBJ2-5, with D possibly being TRBD1 (5 bases). CDR3 length equals 14 residues. The germline CDR1 and CDR2 sequences are SGHRS and YFSETQ. V lost 2 bases to trimming and J lost 1 base, with 9 bases between them. The CDR3 sequence: CASSFRQTQETQYF. The CDR3 bases are TGCGCCAGCAGCTTTCGACAGACCCAAGAGACCCAGTACTTC.

The chain couples TRBV11-2 to TRBJ2-5; D perhaps matches TRBD2 (6 bases). This CDR3 region has 13 residues. The V gene's germline CDR1 is SGHAT and CDR2 FQNNGV. Trimming took 5 bases from V and 5 from J, leaving 12 bases between them. CDR3: CASSASGAETQYF. The CDR3 bases are TGTGCCAGCAGCGCCTCGGGAGCGGAGACCCAGTACTTC. Complete variable domain (other parts from reference TRBV11-2 and TRBJ2-5): EAGVAQSPRYKIIEKRQSVAFWCNPISGHATLYWYQQILGQGPKLLIQFQNNGVVDDSQLPKDRFSAERLKGVDSTLKIQPAKLEDSAVYLCASSASGAETQYFGPGTRLLVL.

The J gene is TRBJ2-1, the V gene TRBV3-1 (or the pseudogene TRBV3-2); 7 bases fit TRBD1. The junction had 7 bases not matched to a gene; V was cut back by 5 bases and J by 6 bases. The CDR3 consists of 14 residues. CDR1 and CDR2 (germline): LGHDT, YNNKEL (reference sequence). This CDR3 is CASSVPGQINEQFF. CDR3 sequence (DNA): TGTGCCAGCAGCGTACCGGGACAGATCAATGAGCAGTTCTTC.

The chain carries TRBV27 and TRBJ2-5; TRBD2 matches at 11 bases. Germline V gives CDR1 MNHEY, CDR2 SMNVEV (reference sequence). The J segment lost 5 bases and the V segment lost 6 bases, leaving 11 bases of the junction unmatched. The CDR3 runs to 16 residues. The CDR3 coding sequence is TGTGCCAGCAGCGTTAGTACTAGCGGGAGTCTTGAGACCCAGTACTTC. It specifies CASSVSTSGSLETQYF.

The chain combines TRBV9 with TRBJ2-3; 7 nucleotides match TRBD1. Germline assignment: CDR1 SGDLS and CDR2 YYNGEE. The CDR3 has 15 residues. V was pared by 3 bases and J by 3 bases, with 7 bases of the junction left unmatched. The CDR3 reads CASSGQGVKTDTQYF. In DNA form, the CDR3 reads TGTGCCAGCAGCGGCCAGGGGGTGAAAACAGATACGCAGTATTTT.

Written as DNA, the CDR3 is TGTGCCAGCAGTTTATCAGGGCGGACAGATACGCAGTATTTT. This gives the protein CASSLSGRTDTQYF. The chain carries TRBV28 and TRBJ2-3, with D possibly matching TRBD1 (5 bases). Germline loops: CDR1 MDHEN, CDR2 SYDVKM. V lost 1 base to trimming and J lost 3 bases, with 8 bases between them. The CDR3 has 14 amino acids.

The rearrangement links TRBV12-3 or TRBV12-4 to TRBJ2-2; no clear D gene. This CDR3 contains 12 residues. V gave up 2 bases and J gave up 9 bases, with 7 bases separating them. For the CDR3, the DNA is TGTGCCAGCAGTTTATGGAGCAGGGAGCTGTTTTTT. This codes for CASSLWSRELFF.

This chain connects TRBV9 to TRBJ1-1; TRBD1 matches at 9 bases. The germline CDR1 and CDR2 sequences are SGDLS and YYNGEE. The CDR3 has 13 amino acids. V lost 5 bases to trimming and J lost 5 bases; unmatched junction nucleotides: 4. The CDR3 spells CASSPGQGTEAFF. CDR3 coding DNA: TGTGCCAGCAGTCCGGGACAGGGTACTGAAGCTTTCTTT.